The sequence of this T cell receptor beta chain was determined in a study of regulatory T cells in long-lasting Graves disease (dated by TCRdb to the early 2020s). Background on the whole study: To count as having persistent Graves' disease, a patient had to have received antithyroid drug treatment for over 5 years with TSH receptor autoantibodies remaining persistently positive. Peripheral blood TCR sequencing and RNA sequencing compared persistent Graves' disease patients with newly diagnosed Graves' disease patients. Persistent Graves' disease patients in the clinical cohort had taken antithyroid drugs for roughly 10 years on average. The study was registered as a clinical trial and conducted in China. TCR sequencing covered about 13 persistent and approximately 20 newly diagnosed Graves' disease patients, around 33 samples in total.

The research as a whole found: Sequencing and analysis were limited to the TCR beta chain. A larger number of public clonotypes was shared among persistent patients (around 3,000) than among newly diagnosed patients (more than 850). Lower TCR Shannon entropy and fewer highly expanded clones were observed in persistent Graves' disease patients than in newly diagnosed patients, which suggested clonal expansion. Preferential use of TRBV28, TRBJ1-2 and TRBJ2-5 was observed in persistent disease, whereas TRBV20-1 and TRBJ2-1 were favored in newly diagnosed disease. The authors acknowledged the small sample size as a limitation that may reduce accuracy. The study examined only peripheral blood because the primary lesion, thyroid tissue, could not be accessed.

The germline V gene provides CDR1 MDHEN and CDR2 SYDVKM. Measured from the cysteine to the phenylalanine, the CDR3 is 15 residues long. The CDR3 DNA has 45 bases and is translated from base 1. Deletion took 3 bases off V and 7 bases off J, with a span of 15 bases between the germline ends. The time point label on this specimen signifies: persistent/refractory GD, antithyroid drugs over 5 years with positive TRAb. RNA was extracted from PBMCs in TRIzol for both TCR sequencing and RNA sequencing. The diagnosis of Graves' disease followed American Thyroid Association guidelines. Patients were recruited from an endocrinology department in Xi'an, China. Each patient gave approximately 9 milliliters of peripheral blood, collected in an EDTA anticoagulant tube. PBMCs were isolated by Ficoll Paque Plus density gradient separation without further T cell sorting. An Agilent 2100 Bioanalyzer and agarose gel were used to check RNA quality, while a NanoDrop 2000 measured RNA concentration.

Receptor amplification or capture employed multiplex PCR. Sequencing was carried out with an Illumina HiSeq 4000. TCR beta libraries were built with iRepertoire HTBI primers and Arm-PCR amplification of CDR3 regions. Before sequencing, the PCR products went through gel purification. Under the source paper's analysis protocol: Across samples, 60 to 80 TRBV and 13 to 15 TRBJ segments were identified and used for gene usage analysis of CDR3 amino acid clonotypes. Filtered high-quality paired reads were merged into contigs using COPE and FqMerger. BLAST was used to align contigs to the IMGT TRBV, TRBD and TRBJ reference genes, and CDR3 was defined following IMGT. Highly expanded clones were defined as clonotypes with a frequency above 0.1%. Repertoire diversity was measured by Shannon entropy, and V-J evenness by the Gini coefficient. Public clonotypes were defined as clonotypes shared by more than one individual. TCRdb reprocessed the public reads (quality trimming at Q25 with fastp, clone calling with MiXCR) and kept in-frame beta chains. Here each entry gathers all rows of one CDR3 protein and keeps the most common genes and DNA. For this entry, the V and J calls and clone size follow TCRdb and not the study's own pipeline. The sample table shows a few hundred thousand distinct CDR3 sequences, and about 20% are seen once. Around 13% of the sample is held by the ten biggest clonotypes.

This clonotype was found many times. This receptor's antigen is unknown. There are no base qualities to consult, and no much larger clone falls within one base. Sequencing used peripheral blood mononuclear cells (PBMCs), obtained when the disease was refractory, from a patient treated with antithyroid drugs. The rearrangement combines TRBV28 with TRBJ1-4; the D gene remains uncertain. The sequence came from a female donor with Graves disease. The DNA sequence is as follows: TGTGCCAGCAGTTTTCCCGGGGAGGGAGGTGAAAAACTGTTTTTT. This yields the protein CASSFPGEGGEKLFF.